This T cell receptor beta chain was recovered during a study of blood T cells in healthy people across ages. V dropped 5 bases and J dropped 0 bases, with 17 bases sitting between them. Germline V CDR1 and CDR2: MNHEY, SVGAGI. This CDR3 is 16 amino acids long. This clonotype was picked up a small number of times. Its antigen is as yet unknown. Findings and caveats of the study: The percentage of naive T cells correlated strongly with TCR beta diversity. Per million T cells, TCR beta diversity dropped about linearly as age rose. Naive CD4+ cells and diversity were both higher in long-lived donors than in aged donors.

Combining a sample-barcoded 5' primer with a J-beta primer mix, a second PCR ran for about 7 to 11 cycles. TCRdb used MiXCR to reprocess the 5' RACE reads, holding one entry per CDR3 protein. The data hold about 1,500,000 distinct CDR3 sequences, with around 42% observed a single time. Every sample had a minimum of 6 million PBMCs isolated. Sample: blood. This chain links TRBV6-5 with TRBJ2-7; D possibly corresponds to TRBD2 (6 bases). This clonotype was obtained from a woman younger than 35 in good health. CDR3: CASSRTVPDYSYEQYF. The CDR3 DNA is TGTGCCAGCAGTCGTACCGTCCCGGACTACTCCTACGAGCAGTACTTC.